In its sample, the clone carrying this TCR beta chain was seen a few times. The data stem from a study of cytomegalovirus exposure and HLA in healthy donors. PCR employed 60 Vbeta and 13 Jbeta primers. Clones were sequenced by immunoSEQ multiplex PCR, and TCRdb holds only the in-frame ones, with some missing. The sample contains around 100,000 clones, 65% to 85% of which appear only once. This CDR3 is built from 15 residues. The trim removed 5 bases at V and 5 bases at J, leaving 10 bases unmatched. Germline CDR1 is MGHRA and CDR2 is YSYEKL. This chain joins TRBV4-1 and TRBJ2-7, with 9 bases aligning to TRBD2. The TCR comes from a woman aged 55-70 years in good health and CMV-seropositive. Sequencing was performed on PBMCs. The CDR3 reads CASSRIAGEGNEQYF. The CDR3 DNA sequence: TGCGCCAGCAGCAGGATAGCGGGAGAGGGGAACGAGCAGTACTTC.